These 25 T cell receptor beta chains came from one sample sequenced in a study of early T cells in non-severe SARS-CoV-2 infection. TCRdb independently ran MiXCR on the 5' RACE reads; one entry per CDR3 protein. The table records 90,000 to 130,000 distinct CDR3 sequences, 9% to 13% of them present only once. The sample comprised whole blood. Receptor source: an adult who was a healthcare worker with PCR-confirmed SARS-CoV-2 infection or an uninfected control (not recorded which).

This clonotype was seen a few times. This rearrangement joins TRBV9 to TRBJ1-1, with 8 bases lining up with TRBD1. The junction had 0 bases not matched to a gene; V was cut back by 1 base and J by 4 bases. Per the germline V gene, CDR1 is SGDLS and CDR2 is YYNGEE. The CDR3 contains 13 residues. The CDR3 DNA sequence: TGTGCCAGCAGCGTAACAGGGGGCACTGAAGCTTTCTTT. Amino acid sequence: CASSVTGGTEAFF.

This clonotype was seen ten or more times. V gene TRBV28 combines with J gene TRBJ2-3, with a tentative D call TRBD1 (5 bases). CDR3 length: 13 residues. The V end was cut by 3 bases, the J end by 7 bases, with 11 bases between. From germline, CDR1 is MDHEN and CDR2 SYDVKM. CDR3: CASSLEGVNTQYF. In nucleotides, the CDR3 is TGTGCCAGCAGTTTGGAAGGGGTAAATACGCAGTATTTT.

The rearrangement joins TRBV4-1 to TRBJ2-1, with 7 positions matching TRBD2. V was pared by 1 base and J by 6 bases, with 9 bases of the junction left unmatched. This CDR3 region has 16 residues. Germline lookup yields CDR1 MGHRA and CDR2 YSYEKL. CDR3 protein: CASSQVSGEGRNEQFF. The CDR3 bases are TGCGCCAGCAGCCAAGTCTCGGGGGAGGGCCGCAATGAGCAGTTCTTC.

This clonotype was counted between two and nine times. V is TRBV30 and J is TRBJ2-7, with a tentative D call TRBD2 (6 bases). The CDR3 length is 14 residues. CDR1 GTSNPN and CDR2 SVGIG come from the germline V gene (reference sequence). Trimming shortened V by 4 bases and J by 2 bases, and 15 bases separated the two germline ends. The CDR3 loop reads CAWMGGDRTYEQYF. The CDR3 DNA reads as TGTGCCTGGATGGGCGGGGACCGAACCTACGAGCAGTACTTC.

This clonotype was picked up a small number of times. The rearrangement joins TRBV7-9 to TRBJ2-7; tentative D call: TRBD2 (7 bases). The CDR3 runs to 16 residues. Germline V CDR1 and CDR2: SEHNR, FQNEAQ (reference sequence). Trimming pared 5 bases from V and 0 bases from J, leaving 17 bases between. The CDR3 DNA follows: TGTGCCAGCAGCCGTTGGGGGGGCCTAACCTCCTACGAGCAGTACTTC. Protein sequence: CASSRWGGLTSYEQYF.

The chain is built from TRBV7-3 and TRBJ1-1; 9 bases are a match to TRBD1. CDR3 length: 14 residues. The trim removed 5 bases at V and 5 bases at J, leaving 6 bases unmatched. Germline V gene data show CDR1 as SGHTA and CDR2 as FQGTGA. CDR3 DNA sequence: TGTGCCAGCAGCCAACAGGGGGCAGGGACTGAAGCTTTCTTT. This codes for CASSQQGAGTEAFF.

Many counts were recorded for this clonotype. The gene calls are TRBV7-8 and TRBJ2-5, with 7 bases lining up with TRBD1. V dropped 5 bases and J dropped 3; count of bases not matched to a gene: 6. The germline gives CDR1 SGHVS, CDR2 FQNEAQ. CDR3 length: 14 amino acids. CDR3 nucleotides: TGTGCCAGCAGCGCGGACAGGCCCAAAGAGACCCAGTACTTC. This sequence encodes CASSADRPKETQYF.

This clonotype showed up just a few times. The CDR3 here is CASGSAHLGNTIYF. The DNA of the CDR3 is TGTGCCAGCGGATCCGCTCACCTTGGAAACACCATATATTTT. The V call is TRBV5-4, the J call TRBJ1-3; D remains unclear. The germline V gene has CDR1 SGHNT and CDR2 YYREEE (reference sequence). The length of the CDR3 is 14 residues. The V end lost 7 bases, the J end lost 3 bases, and 14 bases lay between the germline ends.

The chain combines TRBV12-3 or TRBV12-4 with TRBJ2-3; D call uncertain. V was shortened by 6 bases and J by 0 bases, with 7 bases between the two germline ends. CDR3 length equals 13 residues. CDR3: CASRGDSTDTQYF. The CDR3 DNA follows: TGTGCCAGCAGAGGCGACAGCACAGATACGCAGTATTTT.

The chain links TRBV27 to TRBJ1-5, with TRBD1 as a possible D gene (5 bases). The germline CDR1 and CDR2 sequences are MNHEY and SMNVEV (reference sequence). V lost 2 bases to trimming and J lost 9 bases, with 23 bases between them. The length of the CDR3 is 17 residues. The CDR3 region is CASSLKFLRDGIWPQHF. The CDR3 DNA reads TGTGCCAGCAGTTTAAAGTTCCTTCGGGACGGAATTTGGCCCCAGCATTTT.

This clonotype came up many times. V gene TRBV5-1 combines with J gene TRBJ1-1; a weak D match, TRBD1 (5 bases). The CDR3 consists of 14 residues. Between the trimmed V and J ends, which lost 7 bases and 0 bases, there was a span of 13 bases. Germline-derived CDR1 and CDR2 are SGHRS and YFSETQ. CDR3 DNA sequence: TGCGCCAGCTACGCGGGGGGTGTGAACACTGAAGCTTTCTTT. Amino acids: CASYAGGVNTEAFF.

In this sample, this clonotype turned up a few times. V usage is TRBV5-1 and J usage is TRBJ2-1; TRBD2 matches 11 bases. Trimming removed 6 bases from V and 10 bases from J; junction bases left unmatched: 6. Germline loops: CDR1 SGHRS, CDR2 YFSETQ. The CDR3 has 13 residues. The CDR3 spells CASKLAGGNEQFF. CDR3 DNA sequence: TGCGCCAGCAAGCTAGCGGGGGGAAACGAGCAGTTCTTC.

There are a few counts of this clonotype. The chain employs TRBV11-1 and TRBJ2-7, with 7 bases aligning to TRBD2. The CDR3 covers 16 residues. Germline values: CDR1 SGHAT, CDR2 FQDESV (reference sequence). The junction had 13 bases not matched to a gene; V was cut back by 5 bases and J by 3 bases. CDR3 DNA: TGTGCCAGCAGCCCGATGGGGGGGATTAATATCTACGAGCAGTACTTC. Translated, it gives CASSPMGGINIYEQYF. The full variable domain, completed using reference TRBV11-1 and TRBJ2-7, is EAEVAQSPRYKITEKSQAVAFWCDPISGHATLYWYRQILGQGPELLVQFQDESVVDDSQLPKDRFSAERLKGVDSTLKIQPAELGDSAMYLCASSPMGGINIYEQYFGPGTRLTVT.

V usage is TRBV28 and J usage is TRBJ2-3; D gene unclear. Deletions cut 2 bases from V and 1 base from J, with 4 bases between. The CDR3 length is 13 residues. The V gene's germline CDR1 is MDHEN and CDR2 SYDVKM. This chain's CDR3 is CASSLGRTDTQYF. CDR3 nucleotide sequence: TGTGCCAGCAGTTTAGGTCGCACAGATACGCAGTATTTT.

The chain joins TRBV29-1 to TRBJ2-7, with TRBD1 matching over 11 bases. V gave up 6 bases and J gave up 3 bases; unmatched junction bases: 4. CDR1 and CDR2 from the germline V gene are SQVTM and ANQGSEA. This CDR3 contains 13 residues. The CDR3 DNA follows: TGCAGCGTCAGGACAGGGGGCGTCTACGAGCAGTACTTC. The encoded protein is CSVRTGGVYEQYF.

J is TRBJ2-7 and V is TRBV2, with TRBD1 as a possible D gene (6 bases). This CDR3 has 14 residues. In germline, CDR1 is SNHLY, CDR2 FYNNEI. Trimming took off 4 bases at V and 4 bases at J, with 14 bases between the two ends. In DNA form, the CDR3 reads TGTGCCAGCAGTGGGGCAGGGGCGGGTTACGAGCAGTACTTC. It is translated as CASSGAGAGYEQYF.

In this sample, this clonotype turned up many times. The CDR3 DNA follows: TGTGCCAGCAGCCGACTAGCGGGAGGGTATGAGCAGTTCTTC. Encoded protein: CASSRLAGGYEQFF. The chain carries TRBV7-6 and TRBJ2-1, with 14 bases fitting TRBD2. Germline CDR1 reads SGHVS; CDR2 reads FNYEAQ. Losses at the gene ends were 5 bases for V and 8 bases for J; bases not matched to a gene: 2. The CDR3 totals 14 residues.

This clonotype showed up just a few times. The chain recombines TRBV11-2 with TRBJ2-3; D might be TRBD1 (7 bases). Trimming cost V 5 bases and J 0 bases, with 15 bases left between them. CDR3 length: 16 amino acids. Germline values: CDR1 SGHAT, CDR2 FQNNGV. CDR3 nucleotide sequence: TGTGCCAGCAGCCCGGGGCGGGACAGTAGCACAGATACGCAGTATTTT. Encoded protein: CASSPGRDSSTDTQYF.

This clonotype was counted many times. This chain links TRBV5-6 with TRBJ1-2, with a possible D match to TRBD1 (5 bases). The V end was cut by 1 base, the J end by 4 bases, with 14 bases between. The germline V gene encodes CDR1 SGHDT and CDR2 YYEEEE. The CDR3 totals 15 residues. The CDR3 sequence is CASSLSAGPTYGYTF. CDR3 DNA sequence: TGTGCCAGCAGCTTGTCGGCGGGACCGACCTATGGCTACACCTTC. Complete variable domain (other parts from reference TRBV5-6 and TRBJ1-2): DAGVTQSPTHLIKTRGQQVTLRCSPKSGHDTVSWYQQALGQGPQFIFQYYEEEERQRGNFPDRFSGHQFPNYSSELNVNALLLGDSALYLCASSLSAGPTYGYTFGSGTRLTVV.

This clonotype was seen repeatedly, ten times or more. The V call is TRBV9, the J call TRBJ1-4; D not certain. This CDR3 is built from 13 residues. Germline V CDR1 and CDR2: SGDLS, YYNGEE. V was cut by 0 bases and J by 15 bases, with 15 bases left in between. The CDR3 is CASSVEAGSGVFF. CDR3 coding DNA: TGTGCCAGCAGCGTAGAGGCAGGCAGTGGTGTGTTTTTT.

In this sample, this clonotype turned up once. The chain combines TRBV5-1 with TRBJ2-1, with 9 bases fitting TRBD1. This CDR3 comprises 15 residues. V lost 4 bases and J lost 5; bases outside the gene matches: 7. CDR1 and CDR2 from the germline V gene are SGHRS and YFSETQ. DNA for the CDR3: TGCGCCAGCAGCCCCGGACAGGGGAGGGACAATGAGCAGTTCTTC. This encodes CASSPGQGRDNEQFF.

The chain has TRBV20-1 and TRBJ2-3, with TRBD2 identical over 11 bases. The CDR3 spans 15 residues. V was clipped by 3 bases and J by 5 bases; unmatched bases: 7. From germline, CDR1 is DFQATT and CDR2 SNEGSKA (reference sequence). The CDR3 reads CSARLAGGPGDTQYF. The CDR3 coding sequence is TGCAGTGCTAGGTTAGCGGGAGGGCCAGGAGATACGCAGTATTTT.

This clonotype occurred a few times. The chain joins TRBV10-1 to TRBJ2-5; D may be TRBD1 or TRBD2 (5 bases each). CDR1 and CDR2 (germline): WNHNN, SYGVQD (reference sequence). The CDR3 has 14 amino acids. V was trimmed by 5 bases and J by 2 bases, leaving 12 bases between them. CDR3 nucleotide sequence: TGCGCCAGCAGTTGGGGGTCCCTTCAAGAGACCCAGTACTTC. Protein sequence: CASSWGSLQETQYF.

This sequence joins TRBV20-1 and TRBJ2-1; 11 nucleotides line up with TRBD2. Trimming took 2 bases from V and 6 from J; bases not matched to a gene: 3. In germline, CDR1 is DFQATT, CDR2 SNEGSKA (reference sequence). The CDR3 covers 14 residues. Here the CDR3 reads CSARSSGRGNEQFF. The CDR3 coding sequence is TGCAGTGCTAGAAGTAGCGGGAGGGGCAATGAGCAGTTCTTC.

This clonotype was seen more than once but under ten times. DNA of the CDR3: TGCAGCGTTGACATGGACGGCTACACCTTC. Encoded protein: CSVDMDGYTF. The chain is built from TRBV29-1 and TRBJ1-2; no reliable D call. CDR3 length equals 10 residues. CDR1 and CDR2 from the germline V gene are SQVTM and ANQGSEA. V shed 3 bases and J shed 8 bases, with 7 bases lying between them.